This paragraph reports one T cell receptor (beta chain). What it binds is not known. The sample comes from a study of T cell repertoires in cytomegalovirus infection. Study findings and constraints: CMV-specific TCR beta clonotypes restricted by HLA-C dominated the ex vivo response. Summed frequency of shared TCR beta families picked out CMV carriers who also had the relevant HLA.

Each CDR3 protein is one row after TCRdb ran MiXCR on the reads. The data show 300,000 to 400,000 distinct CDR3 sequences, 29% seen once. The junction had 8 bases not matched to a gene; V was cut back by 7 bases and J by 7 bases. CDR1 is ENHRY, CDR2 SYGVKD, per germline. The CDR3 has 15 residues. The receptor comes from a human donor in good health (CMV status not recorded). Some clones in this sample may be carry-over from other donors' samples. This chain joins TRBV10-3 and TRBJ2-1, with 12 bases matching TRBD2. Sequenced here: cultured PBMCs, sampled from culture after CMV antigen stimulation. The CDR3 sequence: CAITPTSGSVNEQFF. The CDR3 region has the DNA TGTGCCATCACCCCGACTAGCGGGAGTGTGAATGAGCAGTTCTTC.